This TCR beta chain comes out of a study of shared clonotypes between healthy human individuals. The CDR3 is 12 amino acids. CDR1 is SGHRS, CDR2 YFSETQ, per germline. V was shortened by 0 bases and J by 8 bases, with 8 bases between the two germline ends. On this clone itself: Within the sample, other DNA sequences also encode this same CDR3.

Data came from immunoSEQ multiplex PCR; TCRdb stores just in-frame clones and leaves some out. The data contain about 2.3 million clones, less than 95% of them singletons. The specimen was naive CD4+ T cells from PBMCs. Regarding subset: CD45RA+ positively selected. J is TRBJ1-2 and V is TRBV5-1; no reliable D call. The sequence came from a man younger than 35 in good health. Some clones in this sample may be carry-over from other donors' samples. CDR3 protein: CASSLAGWGYTF. CDR3 DNA: TGCGCCAGCAGCTTGGCCGGGTGGGGCTACACCTTC.